This is a list of T cell receptor beta chains from one sample in a study of blood T cell repertoires in COVID-19. Some clones are missing from TCRdb's copy, which holds only in-frame ones; the method was immunoSEQ multiplex PCR. Among 300,000 to 450,000 clones, about 87% were seen once, and the ten largest hold 1.3%. The source material was PBMCs or T cells enriched from blood (not recorded which). These receptors all stem from a man younger than 40 who had recovered from COVID-19. Both conserved end residues are part of each CDR3. A D gene is named only where the DNA matches it firmly. Clone size is given for some rows only: seen once, a few or many times, or a class if the clone is expanded.

>TRBV9|TRBJ2-7|TRBD2|NA
TGTGCCAGCAGCGTTTCAGGGAGGGTCGCGGACGAGCAGTACTTC
CASSVSGRVADEQYF
>TRBV19|TRBJ1-3|NA|NA
TGTGCCAGTAGTATTGACATAACTGGAAACACCATATATTTT
CASSIDITGNTIYF
>TRBV15|TRBJ1-6|NA|once
TGTGCCACCAGCAGAGTAGGGGCCGGTAATTCACCCCTCCACTTT
CATSRVGAGNSPLHF
>TRBV20-1|TRBJ2-7|TRBD2|NA
TGCAGTGCTAGTGGGGGTACCGGCGGGGGCTCCTACGAGCAGTACTTC
CSASGGTGGGSYEQYF
>TRBV2|TRBJ2-3|NA|NA
TGTGCCAGCAGTACCGACTCCTATACGCAGTATTTT
CASSTDSYTQYF
>TRBV30|TRBJ1-4|NA|NA
TGTGCCTCCCGGGAGCGACGACTGGGTGGTGAAAAACTGTTTTTT
CASRERRLGGEKLFF
>TRBV6-5|TRBJ1-2|TRBD1|NA
TGTGCCAGCAGGGGACAGGGGGCGAGGGGCTACACCTTC
CASRGQGARGYTF
>TRBV18|TRBJ1-2|NA|NA
TGTGCCAGCTCACCCAGAGACTCTAATGGCTACACCTTC
CASSPRDSNGYTF
>TRBV2|TRBJ1-2|NA|NA
TGTGCCAGCACGGGACAAAGTACAGACTATGGCTACACCTTC
CASTGQSTDYGYTF
>TRBV20-1|TRBJ2-7|TRBD2|NA
TGCAGTGCTAGTCGTCCGGGACTAATTCTCGAGCAGTACTTC
CSASRPGLILEQYF
>TRBV30|TRBJ1-2|TRBD1|NA
TGTGCCTTGGCCACAGGGGAAAACTATGGCTACACCTTC
CALATGENYGYTF
>TRBV3-1/TRBV3-2|TRBJ2-5|TRBD2|once
TGTGCCAGCAGCCGACGTAGCGGGTTATTGCAAGAGACCCAGTACTTC
CASSRRSGLLQETQYF
>TRBV4-3|TRBJ2-5|NA|NA
TGCGCCAGCAGCCAAGATCAGGAAGAGACCCAGTACTTC
CASSQDQEETQYF
>TRBV28|TRBJ1-5|TRBD1|NA
TGTGCCAGCAGTTCTGAGGGGGCTGGTGATCAGCCCCAGCATTTT
CASSSEGAGDQPQHF
>TRBV6-5|TRBJ2-7|TRBD2|NA
TGTGCCAGCAGTTATGGACTAGCCTCCTACGAGCAGTACTTC
CASSYGLASYEQYF
>TRBV7-7|TRBJ2-3|NA|NA
TGTGCCAGCAGCTTAGATGGCAGGGACACAGATACGCAGTATTTT
CASSLDGRDTDTQYF
>TRBV24-1|TRBJ1-2|NA|NA
TGTGCCACCAGCCAGGGGCCTAACTATGGCTACACCTTC
CATSQGPNYGYTF
>TRBV9|TRBJ2-5|NA|NA
TGTGCCAGCAGCGTAGCTCCGAAGGCGGATCAAGAGACCCAGTACTTC
CASSVAPKADQETQYF
>TRBV21-1|TRBJ2-5|NA|NA
TGTGCCAGCATCGCGGGGGGGCGGGAGACCCAGTACTTC
CASIAGGRETQYF
>TRBV7-9|TRBJ1-2|TRBD1|NA
TGTGCCAGCGAAACCCAGGGGGCGCTAGATGGCTACACCTTC
CASETQGALDGYTF
>TRBV7-9|TRBJ1-1|NA|NA
TGTGCCAGCAGCTCCCTAGGAATGAACACTGAAGCTTTCTTT
CASSSLGMNTEAFF
>TRBV5-6|TRBJ1-5|TRBD1|NA
TGTGCCAGCAGCTCGGGGACAGGCGCCCAGGATAGCAATCAGCCCCAGCATTTT
CASSSGTGAQDSNQPQHF
>TRBV10-3|TRBJ1-6|NA|NA
TGTGCCATTTCGTCAGGGCCTAATTCACCCCTCCACTTT
CAISSGPNSPLHF
>TRBV5-5|TRBJ1-2|TRBD1|once
TGTGCCAGCAGCTTGGCCGGACAGGAGTCGTATGGCTACACCTTC
CASSLAGQESYGYTF
>TRBV7-2|TRBJ1-3|TRBD1|NA
TGTGCCAGCAGCGCCCTGCAGGGGGTTAATGCCATATATTTT
CASSALQGVNAIYF
>TRBV19|TRBJ1-1|TRBD1|NA
TGTGCCAGTACCGACAGGGCCACGAACACTGAAGCTTTCTTT
CASTDRATNTEAFF
>TRBV2|TRBJ1-1|TRBD1|NA
TGTGCCAGACAGGGACAGCTGGGCGCTGAAGCTTTCTTT
CARQGQLGAEAFF
>TRBV12-3/TRBV12-4|TRBJ2-1|NA|NA
TGTGCCAGCAGTTTCCCCACAGGGAATGAGCAGTTCTTC
CASSFPTGNEQFF
>TRBV7-7|TRBJ2-2|TRBD1|NA
TGTGCTAGCAGCCCCACCCGGGACAGGGCGAACACCGGGGAGCTGTTTTTT
CASSPTRDRANTGELFF
>TRBV3-1/TRBV3-2|TRBJ1-5|NA|NA
TGTGCCAGCAGCCAAGGCCCAGGGGGCAATCAGCCCCAGCATTTT
CASSQGPGGNQPQHF
>TRBV3-1/TRBV3-2|TRBJ2-5|TRBD1|NA
TGTGCCAGCAGCCAACCGGGTCGGGACAGACAAGAGACCCAGTACTTC
CASSQPGRDRQETQYF
>TRBV3-1/TRBV3-2|TRBJ1-2|TRBD1|NA
TGTGCCAGCAGCCAGGCGACAGGGGGGGTCAACTATGGCTACACCTTC
CASSQATGGVNYGYTF
>TRBV9|TRBJ2-7|NA|NA
TGTGCCAGCAGCGTAGGGCGGGAGCAGTACTTC
CASSVGREQYF
>TRBV30|TRBJ2-3|NA|once
TGTGCCTGGAGTAGGGGTGTTTCAGATACGCAGTATTTT
CAWSRGVSDTQYF
>TRBV5-8|TRBJ1-3|NA|NA
TGTGCCAGCCGGACTGGAACAACCTCTGGAAACACCATATATTTT
CASRTGTTSGNTIYF
>TRBV3-1/TRBV3-2|TRBJ1-1|NA|NA
TGTGCCAGCAGCCCCACCCGCCGACAGGCCGAGCCTTTCTTT
CASSPTRRQAEPFF
>TRBV6-6|TRBJ1-1|TRBD1|NA
TGTGCCAGCAGTTATCAGGGGGCGCATGTCGCTGAAGCTTTCTTT
CASSYQGAHVAEAFF
>TRBV18|TRBJ2-7|TRBD1|NA
TGTGCCAGCTCAGGACCGGGACAGGGCTACGAGCAGTACTTC
CASSGPGQGYEQYF
>TRBV7-2|TRBJ2-7|TRBD1|few
TGTGCCAGCAGCTTAGGACAGGGGGTCTACGAGCAGTACTTC
CASSLGQGVYEQYF
>TRBV18|TRBJ1-5|TRBD1|NA
TGTGCCAGCTCACCGACCGGGACAGGGGGCCGACAGCCCCAGCATTTT
CASSPTGTGGRQPQHF